This T cell receptor (beta chain) was retrieved from a study of shared clonotypes between healthy human individuals. Germline V gene lookup returns CDR1 LGHNA and CDR2 YSLEER. CDR3 length: 15 residues. J was trimmed by 4 bases and V by 7 bases; bases with no gene match: 8. This table comes from immunoSEQ multiplex PCR, and its TCRdb copy is limited to in-frame clones, with some not included. The table shows a few hundred thousand clones, with about 74% occurring only once. Note on this clone: The target antigen is unknown.

General study points: With few donors, the genetic and exposure-history diversity represented was limited.

Sequencing was performed on PBMCs. The rearrangement links TRBV4-3 to TRBJ2-2, with 8 bases matching TRBD2. The sequence was collected from a woman aged 40 to 55 in good health. Some clones in this sample may be carry-over from other donors' samples. The CDR3 reads CASTGWLAGTGELFF. The CDR3, as DNA: TGCGCCAGCACTGGGTGGCTAGCGGGCACCGGGGAGCTGTTTTTT.